Described below is a single T cell receptor (beta chain) sequence and its context. These data belong to a study of blood T cell repertoires in COVID-19. Study background: Researchers got acute and convalescent COVID-19 samples from the United States, Italy and Spain. In each case, the material was cDNA or gDNA derived from T cells, B-cell-depleted T cells, or PBMCs.

Trimming removed 0 bases from V and 0 bases from J; junction bases left unmatched: 11. CDR1 is SGHRS and CDR2 is YFSETQ in the germline V gene. CDR3 length equals 19 residues. Clones were sequenced by immunoSEQ multiplex PCR, and TCRdb holds only the in-frame ones, with some missing. The sample has 65,000 to 75,000 clones, around 75% seen once. Sequencing was carried out using peripheral blood. This rearrangement joins TRBV5-1 to TRBJ2-1; TRBD2 matches 8 bases. This TCR derives from a man in his 70s with acute or convalescent COVID-19. The CDR3: CASSLDGLAGTSSYNEQFF. In DNA, the CDR3 is TGCGCCAGCAGCTTGGACGGGCTAGCGGGCACGAGCTCCTACAATGAGCAGTTCTTC.